The following is a T cell receptor beta chain sequence with its context. Its target antigen remains unknown. Within one base of it there is no much larger clone, and no base qualities were kept. Healthy HIV-negative adults with no recently reported acute infections or vaccinations were included as donors. Every donor was a Caucasian adult residing in Nashville, Tennessee, USA. CD4+ T cells were enriched through magnetic negative selection, after which naive cells were positively selected on CD45RA and the remaining negative fraction served as the memory subset. Blood was obtained by leukapheresis, after which PBMCs were separated by Ficoll-Histopaque density gradient centrifugation and cryopreserved in liquid nitrogen vapor phase. Analytical flow cytometry was used to check the purity and quantity of each magnetically sorted T cell population. Each sorted fraction had its genomic DNA isolated and then quantified by UV absorbance on a Nanodrop 2000c.

The data belong to a study of shared clonotypes between healthy human individuals (dated by TCRdb to between 2020 and 2021). Background on the whole study: Three men and two women, aged 18 to 49 years, made up the cohort. For each donor, CD4 naive and CD4 memory were each given three plates, CD8 naive was given two plates, and CD8 memory was given one plate. The study deeply sequenced blood TCR repertoires of several healthy adults to estimate repertoire size and the extent of clonotype sharing between individuals. Each donor's leukapheresis produced roughly between roughly 0.85 and 9.5 billion PBMCs. To increase sequencing depth and limit assay-specific biases, different laboratories used diverse techniques to prepare libraries and sequence TCR repertoires.

Overall study outcomes, separate from this receptor: Higher generation probabilities were observed for clonotypes shared by all four sorted-subset donors than for non-shared clonotypes. Estimated clonotype richness was generally larger for naive than for memory subsets. Even with the large sequencing depth, rarefaction of the sorted-subset datasets indicated that sequencing was incomplete. Approximately 5% of naive CD4, 3% to 4% of naive CD8, roughly 2.4% of memory CD4, and about 0.4% of memory CD8 clonotypes were shared across several donors. Sampling was limited to blood, and TCR repertoires in tissue likely differ from TCR repertoires in blood. Pairwise subsampling indicated that sequencing depth was expected to affect the degree of clonotype sharing among donors. Because the study included a small number of donors, the genetic and exposure-history diversity represented was limited.

Using the deep immunoSEQ assay, multiplex PCR amplified TCR CDR3 regions from genomic DNA. For each cell subset, the extracted genomic DNA was distributed evenly across all wells of several immunoSEQ 96-well plates, and each plate served as one replicate. Each replicate PCR for sorted subsets received approximately 220 ng genomic DNA, equal to tens of thousands of T cell genomes. The purified libraries were quantified using a Qubit 3.0 fluorometer, sized with a Bioanalyzer 2100, and then quantified again using the KAPA Library Quantification kit. Each immunoSEQ 96-well plate was sequenced on its own single-read 150-cycle Illumina NextSeq 550 flow cell. On the study's bioinformatics: The immunoSEQ output contained only junctional sequences without quality scores, so filtering could not match that applied to full-length reads. To assign V/J genes and CDR3, sequences were annotated against IMGT germline references using PyIR, a Python wrapper for IgBLAST v1.9. Reads were removed for weak V/J assignments (E-value above 1e-6), missing CDR3, stop codons, out-of-frame junctions, or ambiguous translated residues. V3J clonotypes were defined as sequences sharing the same inferred V gene, J gene, and CDR3 amino acid sequence. Percentage overlap between repertoires was calculated by dividing the number of shared unique clonotypes by the size of the smaller repertoire. Richness of each repertoire was evaluated using RTK rarefaction, the Chao1 estimator, and Recon v2.1 estimates of unobserved clonotypes. OLGA was used to compute generation probabilities for all TCRbeta clonotypes that the gDNA method yielded from a handful of donors. TCRdb took this table from immuneACCESS and kept in-frame rearrangements with V and J called. Such tables lack part of the clones; where checked against another copy, unresolved V genes explain under half of the gap, and the rest is unexplained. The DNA gave D and trimming, while V, J and clone size come from that table. The sample table contains 1.6 million or so clones; only one count was recorded for roughly 98.5% of them. Together, the top ten hold 0.36% of the sample.

The clonotype originates from a man aged 30-40 years in good health. The sample consisted of naive CD4+ T cells sorted from blood. Interpreted using the paper, the cell subset or site label stands for: CD45RA+ positively selected.

The DNA sequence is TGTGCCAGCAGTTACCTAGCTACGCAGTATTTT. Translated, this gives CASSYLATQYF. Here the chain combines TRBV6-5 and TRBJ2-3; the D gene is perhaps TRBD2, from 5 matching bases. The CDR3 spans 11 residues, from the cysteine through the phenylalanine. Only CDR3 DNA remains: 33 bases, in frame from the first base. Based on the germline V gene, the CDR1 and CDR2 sequences are MNHEY and SVGAGI. V gives up 2 bases and J gives up 8 bases, and the segment between their germline ends measures 5 bases.